This T cell receptor (beta chain) is from a study of blood T cell repertoires in COVID-19 (dated by TCRdb to the early 2020s). Describing the broader study: Collaborator samples came from the United States, Italy and Spain and covered acute and convalescent phases of COVID-19. The prospective study material was composed of cDNA or gDNA derived from T cells, B-cell-depleted T cells, or PBMCs. The dataset comprised deeply sampled blood TCRbeta repertoires from subjects exposed to, actively infected with, or recovered from COVID-19. The repertoires were made available in a free public database intended to serve as a resource for research on the immune response to SARS-CoV-2. The samples were drawn from the first 160 participants of the ongoing ImmuneRACE study and from 950 to 1,500 subjects provided by 6 global collaborators. A de-identified subject ID, COVID-19 status, age in years and sex were almost always included in the sample metadata. Where HLA class I and class II types were available, the types were taken from metadata supplied by the sample provider, not from assay-based typing. What the work shows at the level of the full study, not this receptor alone: How much clinical and demographic metadata was included differed by source and by participant, and the metadata was provided uncurated.

On this clone itself: Its antigen remains unidentified. Base qualities are not provided; no much larger clone lies one nucleotide away.

TCRbeta CDR3 regions were amplified from genomic DNA by means of the immunoSEQ Assay, a bias-controlled multiplex PCR. The study's processing was this. Within the assay, amplification of reference gene primers was used to estimate how many nucleated cells each sample contained. To quantify the absolute abundance of each unique TCRbeta CDR3 rearrangement, sequence reads were collapsed and filtered. For each sample, productive Simpson clonality was calculated as the square root of Simpson's diversity index over productive rearrangements. This immuneACCESS table, as held by TCRdb, lists in-frame sequences with V and J called but not all clones. Of the missing ones, under half trace to an unresolved V gene in checked studies; the others have no known cause. V and J calls and clone size come straight from that table; D and trimming were deduced from the DNA. This sample gives under 250,000 clones in total; around 90% of them show up just once. Under 7% of the sample goes to the ten largest clones.

A second Seattle source provided samples from volunteer blood donors who had recovered from COVID-19. Collaborating institutions collected whole blood in K2EDTA tubes following their own protocols. Collaborator samples were shipped for TCRbeta analysis as frozen whole blood, isolated PBMCs, or DNA extracted from either sample type. V trim: 3 bases; J trim: 3 bases; unmatched bases: 3. From a lookup of the germline V gene, CDR1 and CDR2 are MNHNS and SASEGT. Its CDR3 holds 14 amino acids, cysteine through phenylalanine. Only CDR3 DNA remains: 42 bases, in frame from the first base. Sample: peripheral blood. The sequence was collected from a man between 60 and 70 years old who had recovered from COVID-19. The rearranged segments are TRBV6-1 and TRBJ2-7, with 9 middle bases fitting TRBD1. The nucleotide sequence reads as follows: TGTGCCAGCAGTGACCGGGACAGGGTCTACGAGCAGTACTTC. This gives the protein CASSDRDRVYEQYF.